Below are 32 T cell receptor beta chains sequenced from a single sample in a study of early T cells in non-severe SARS-CoV-2 infection. TCRdb re-called the 5' RACE reads through MiXCR, storing one row per CDR3 protein. The table records some 60,000 distinct CDR3 sequences, under 10% of them present only once. Sequencing input: whole blood. The receptor source for this set is an adult who was a healthcare worker with PCR-confirmed SARS-CoV-2 infection or an uninfected control (not recorded which).

This clonotype has ten or more counts. This chain uses TRBV10-3 with TRBJ2-7; D gene ambiguous. Trimming pared 6 bases from V and 3 bases from J, leaving 21 bases between. CDR1 ENHRY and CDR2 SYGVKD come from the germline V gene. The CDR3 extends over 16 amino acids. The CDR3 DNA reads TGTGCCATCAGCGCGGACCTTGGCCCGGTGAACTACGAGCAGTACTTC. The encoded protein is CAISADLGPVNYEQYF.

CDR3 nucleotide sequence: TGTGCCAGCAGCTTGGGGGGCCAATCACCCCTCCACTTT. It encodes CASSLGGQSPLHF. V and J are TRBV5-4 and TRBJ1-6, with a possible D match to TRBD1 (5 bases). CDR1 is SGHNT and CDR2 is YYREEE in the germline V gene (reference sequence). The V and J ends lost 0 bases and 10 bases respectively, with 8 bases between them. The CDR3 is 13 residues long.

With regard to this clonotype: A read error may be the cause here, since a much bigger clone is one base away. J is TRBJ1-6 and V is TRBV18, with 8 bases lining up with TRBD1. V shed 3 bases and J 8 bases; nucleotides not matched to a gene: 6. CDR1 and CDR2 from the germline V gene are KGHSH and LQKENI. The CDR3 has 15 residues. The CDR3 protein is CASSPVQGADSPLHF. CDR3 in DNA: TGTGCCAGCTCACCCGTCCAGGGGGCGGATTCACCCCTCCACTTT.

In this sample, this clonotype turned up many times. The genes are TRBV3-1 and TRBJ1-2; no firm D call. The germline V gene has CDR1 LGHDT and CDR2 YNNKEL (reference sequence). This CDR3 comprises 11 residues. V lost 3 bases, J lost 5 bases, and 4 bases lay in between. The CDR3 loop reads CASSHGYGYTF. As DNA, the CDR3 is TGTGCCAGCAGCCATGGGTATGGCTACACCTTC.

This clonotype was detected ten times or more. V gene TRBV5-1 combines with J gene TRBJ2-3; unclear D gene. The germline V gene encodes CDR1 SGHRS and CDR2 YFSETQ. The CDR3 extends over 14 amino acids. Trimming left V 1 base short and J 2 bases short, with 8 bases between. CDR3: CASSLQESTDTQYF. CDR3 DNA sequence: TGCGCCAGCAGCTTGCAAGAGTCCACAGATACGCAGTATTTT. Complete variable domain (other parts from reference TRBV5-1 and TRBJ2-3): KAGVTQTPRYLIKTRGQQVTLSCSPISGHRSVSWYQQTPGQGLQFLFEYFSETQRNKGNFPGRFSGRQFSNSRSEMNVSTLELGDSALYLCASSLQESTDTQYFGPGTRLTVL.

The genes are TRBV18 and TRBJ2-3; D not certain. The CDR3 has 15 amino acids. CDR1 is KGHSH, CDR2 LQKENI, per germline. V was pared by 1 base and J by 2 bases, with 10 bases between. CDR3 residues: CASSPREGPTDTQYF. The CDR3 DNA follows: TGTGCCAGCTCACCACGAGAAGGACCCACAGATACGCAGTATTTT. Full variable domain (missing parts from reference TRBV18 and TRBJ2-3): NAGVMQNPRHLVRRRGQEARLRCSPMKGHSHVYWYRQLPEEGLKFMVYLQKENIIDESGMPKERFSAEFPKEGPSILRIQQVVRGDSAAYFCASSPREGPTDTQYFGPGTRLTVL.

V is TRBV11-1 and J is TRBJ2-2, with 7 bases identical to TRBD2. The CDR3 totals 16 residues. V was pared by 5 bases and J by 4 bases, with 10 bases of the junction left unmatched. Germline V gene lookup returns CDR1 SGHAT and CDR2 FQDESV (reference sequence). CDR3 in DNA: TGTGCCAGCAGCCACGAGGGAGGGAGGGGCACCGGGGAGCTGTTTTTT. This codes for CASSHEGGRGTGELFF.

This clonotype showed up many times. CDR3 DNA sequence: TGCAGTGCCGAGCGAGCCGCGGGACAGGGTGGCTATGGCTACACCTTC. This sequence encodes CSAERAAGQGGYGYTF. The chain is built from TRBV20-1 and TRBJ1-2; 9 nucleotides agree with TRBD1. V trimming: 6 bases; J trimming: 4 bases; junction bases outside the gene matches: 15. From germline, CDR1 is DFQATT and CDR2 SNEGSKA (reference sequence). The CDR3 length is 16 residues.

This clonotype was picked up many times. The chain has TRBV6-1 and TRBJ1-5, with D possibly TRBD1 on 6 matching bases. Germline loops: CDR1 MNHNS, CDR2 SASEGT. V lost 8 bases to trimming and J lost 4 bases, with 18 bases between them. CDR3 length: 15 residues. Written as DNA, the CDR3 is TGTGCCAGCTCCGGACAGCCCCAAGGGAATCAGCCCCAGCATTTT. It encodes CASSGQPQGNQPQHF.

The rearrangement links TRBV7-3 to TRBJ2-2; D ambiguous. Germline CDR1 SGHTA, CDR2 FQGTGA. V was cut by 5 bases and J by 7 bases, with 11 bases left in between. This CDR3 comprises 13 residues. The CDR3 region has the DNA TGTGCCAGCAGCGACCCCAGCCTCGGGGAGCTGTTTTTT. Its translation: CASSDPSLGELFF.

This clonotype has at least ten counts. This rearrangement joins TRBV20-1 to TRBJ2-1; no clear D gene. With 6 bases removed from V and 6 bases from J, the gap between germline ends came to 18 bases. CDR1 and CDR2 (germline): DFQATT, SNEGSKA (reference sequence). The CDR3 covers 14 residues. The CDR3 is CSALQTRPRNEQFF. CDR3 sequence (DNA): TGCAGTGCCTTACAGACCCGCCCCCGCAATGAGCAGTTCTTC.

This clonotype was seen only a few times. The genes are TRBV11-2 and TRBJ2-7; no firm D call. Germline loops: CDR1 SGHAT, CDR2 FQNNGV. The CDR3 length is 15 residues. V shed 6 bases and J shed 2 bases, with 17 bases lying between them. CDR3 sequence (DNA): TGTGCCAGCAGTTTCTCCCGGACGGTTGCCTACGAGCAGTACTTC. Translated, it gives CASSFSRTVAYEQYF. Full variable domain (rest looked up from reference TRBV11-2 and TRBJ2-7): EAGVAQSPRYKIIEKRQSVAFWCNPISGHATLYWYQQILGQGPKLLIQFQNNGVVDDSQLPKDRFSAERLKGVDSTLKIQPAKLEDSAVYLCASSFSRTVAYEQYFGPGTRLTVT.

This clonotype was seen at least ten times. This chain connects TRBV5-1 to TRBJ2-1, with 13 bases matching TRBD2. The CDR3 spans 17 residues. In germline, CDR1 is SGHRS, CDR2 YFSETQ. V was clipped by 4 bases and J by 4 bases; unmatched bases: 8. CDR3 bases: TGCGCCAGCAGCACCGGGACTAGCGGGAAGGGGTACAATGAGCAGTTCTTC. Translating gives CASSTGTSGKGYNEQFF.

The table lists this clonotype with many counts. V usage is TRBV6-6 and J usage is TRBJ2-7, with 8 bases identical to TRBD2. Germline V gives CDR1 MNHNY, CDR2 SVGAGI (reference sequence). The J segment lost 2 bases and the V segment lost 0 bases, leaving 3 bases of the junction unmatched. The CDR3 is 15 amino acids. In DNA form, the CDR3 reads TGTGCCAGCAGTTACTCGTCGGGAGGGACCTACGAGCAGTACTTC. The encoded protein is CASSYSSGGTYEQYF.

This clonotype appeared a few times. The rearrangement links TRBV20-1 to TRBJ2-7; 7 bases match TRBD2. CDR1 and CDR2 (germline): DFQATT, SNEGSKA (reference sequence). The V gene end was trimmed by 2 bases and the J gene end by 0 bases; junction bases not matched to a gene: 7. The CDR3 runs 15 residues. The CDR3 DNA follows: TGCAGTGCTAGAATGGTCCAGCGGGGCTCCTACGAGCAGTACTTC. Its translation is CSARMVQRGSYEQYF.

This clonotype was detected many times. The rearrangement joins TRBV20-1 to TRBJ2-5, with D possibly TRBD2 on 6 matching bases. CDR1 and CDR2 (germline): DFQATT, SNEGSKA (reference sequence). The CDR3 covers 13 residues. Trimming stripped 8 bases from V and 2 bases from J, with 15 bases between. CDR3 bases: TGCAGTACCAGGGACTGGAAGCAAGAGACCCAGTACTTC. Translated: CSTRDWKQETQYF.

This clonotype was recorded at least ten times. The chain joins TRBV18 to TRBJ1-6, with D unclear. V was clipped by 5 bases and J by 8 bases, with 10 bases between them. From germline, CDR1 is KGHSH and CDR2 LQKENI. The CDR3 extends over 13 amino acids. The CDR3 sequence: CASSKSDDSPLHF. The CDR3 DNA follows: TGTGCCAGCTCAAAGTCGGATGATTCACCCCTCCACTTT. The complete variable domain, with remaining parts taken from reference TRBV18 and TRBJ1-6, reads NAGVMQNPRHLVRRRGQEARLRCSPMKGHSHVYWYRQLPEEGLKFMVYLQKENIIDESGMPKERFSAEFPKEGPSILRIQQVVRGDSAAYFCASSKSDDSPLHFGNGTRLTVT.

This clonotype was counted many times. This rearrangement joins TRBV5-5 to TRBJ2-2; 8 nucleotides align to TRBD1. The trim removed 7 bases at V and 4 bases at J, leaving 6 bases unmatched. The length of the CDR3 is 14 residues. Germline V gene lookup returns CDR1 SGHKS and CDR2 YYEKEE (reference sequence). The CDR3 sequence: CASGSGGVTGELFF. CDR3 bases: TGTGCCAGCGGCTCAGGGGGCGTCACCGGGGAGCTGTTTTTT.

This clonotype was picked up a small number of times. The rearrangement uses TRBV29-1 and TRBJ2-1; D is possibly TRBD2 (6 bases). V lost 1 base, J lost 15 bases, and 22 bases lay in between. This CDR3 is built from 14 residues. The germline gives CDR1 SQVTM, CDR2 ANQGSEA. The CDR3 coding sequence is TGCAGCGTTGAAGGGAAGACTAGTGGCAAAGGTCGGTTCTTC. Its protein is CSVEGKTSGKGRFF.

At least ten counts were recorded for this clonotype. The rearrangement uses TRBV20-1 and TRBJ2-4; 10 bases are shared with TRBD1. Losses at the gene ends were 3 bases for V and 3 bases for J; bases not matched to a gene: 2. The length of the CDR3 is 14 residues. CDR1 is DFQATT and CDR2 is SNEGSKA in the germline V gene (reference sequence). The CDR3 loop reads CSARDRGGKNIQYF. In DNA form, the CDR3 reads TGCAGTGCTAGGGACAGGGGGGGCAAAAACATTCAGTACTTC.

This clonotype was counted many times. V gene TRBV6-2 or TRBV6-3 combines with J gene TRBJ1-1; unclear D gene. CDR3 length: 13 amino acids. Germline V gene data show CDR1 as MNHEY and CDR2 as SVGEGT. V was trimmed by 7 bases and J by 6 bases, leaving 15 bases between them. CDR3 coding DNA: TGTGCCAGCAACGAAGCGGGTTGGGCTGAAGCTTTCTTT. It encodes CASNEAGWAEAFF.

This clonotype was counted a few times. The chain uses TRBV10-3 and TRBJ2-2; the match to TRBD1 covers 7 bases. Unmatched junction bases numbered 4, after V lost 6 bases and J lost 6 bases. This CDR3 has 13 residues. CDR1 and CDR2 from the germline V gene are ENHRY and SYGVKD. The CDR3 region is CAISADRAGELFF. As DNA, the CDR3 is TGTGCCATCAGCGCCGACAGGGCCGGGGAGCTGTTTTTT.

This clonotype was seen repeatedly, ten times or more. CDR3 in amino acids: CASSFTSESSYNEQFF. In DNA, the CDR3 is TGTGCCAGCAGCTTCACTAGCGAGAGCTCCTACAATGAGCAGTTCTTC. J is TRBJ2-1 and V is TRBV7-3; 7 nucleotides line up with TRBD2. Per germline, CDR1 SGHTA and CDR2 FQGTGA. Unmatched junction bases numbered 5, after V lost 3 bases and J lost 0 bases. The CDR3 is 16 amino acids.

This clonotype was seen repeatedly, ten times or more. CDR3 sequence reads: CASSREDFQGPHRADTQYF. The CDR3 nucleotides read TGTGCCAGCAGTCGCGAAGACTTCCAGGGGCCCCATCGCGCAGATACGCAGTATTTT. This rearrangement joins TRBV7-9 to TRBJ2-3, with a weak D call TRBD1 (6 bases). This CDR3 has 19 amino acids. Trimming shortened V by 6 bases and J by 4 bases, and 29 bases separated the two germline ends. The germline gives CDR1 SEHNR, CDR2 FQNEAQ (reference sequence). Filled out from reference TRBV7-9 and TRBJ2-3, the complete variable domain reads DTGVSQNPRHKITKRGQNVTFRCDPISEHNRLYWYRQTLGQGPEFLTYFQNEAQLEKSRLLSDRFSAERPKGSFSTLEIQRTEQGDSAMYLCASSREDFQGPHRADTQYFGPGTRLTVL.

The chain is built from TRBV10-3 and TRBJ2-7; 7 bases map to TRBD2. This CDR3 has 14 residues. Germline V CDR1 and CDR2: ENHRY, SYGVKD. V lost 4 bases, J lost 2 bases, and 5 bases stayed unmatched. For the CDR3, the DNA is TGTGCCATCAGTGGGACACTAGCGACCTACGAGCAGTACTTC. Its protein product is CAISGTLATYEQYF.

The chain employs TRBV7-3 and TRBJ2-2; D gene ambiguous. CDR3 length: 14 amino acids. V was shortened by 0 bases and J by 6 bases, with 8 bases between the two germline ends. Per the germline V gene, CDR1 is SGHTA and CDR2 is FQGTGA. The CDR3: CASSLTAGSGELFF. As DNA, the CDR3 is TGTGCCAGCAGCTTAACGGCTGGGTCCGGGGAGCTGTTTTTT.

This chain uses TRBV6-2 or TRBV6-3 with TRBJ1-1, with 9 bases lining up with TRBD1. The CDR3 runs to 16 residues. V shed 6 bases and J 5 bases; nucleotides not matched to a gene: 13. Germline V gene sequence: CDR1 MNHEY, CDR2 SVGEGT. CDR3 DNA: TGTGCCAGCAGCCAGGCGAGGGACAGGGTGAGGACTGAAGCTTTCTTT. This sequence encodes CASSQARDRVRTEAFF.

This clonotype was recorded many times. The V and J genes are TRBV7-2 and TRBJ2-1, with D uncertain. The CDR3 length is 13 residues. V was pared by 0 bases and J by 4 bases, with 4 bases between. Germline V gene data show CDR1 as SGHTA and CDR2 as FQGNSA. In DNA, the CDR3 is TGTGCCAGCAGCTTAGCCCAGTACAATGAGCAGTTCTTC. As protein: CASSLAQYNEQFF.

This clonotype was found many times. This rearrangement joins TRBV7-9 to TRBJ2-6, with D unclear. V lost 5 bases to trimming and J lost 4 bases, with 3 bases between them. This CDR3 has 12 amino acids. In germline, CDR1 is SEHNR, CDR2 FQNEAQ (reference sequence). The CDR3 sequence is CASSPGANVLTF. The CDR3 DNA is TGTGCCAGCAGCCCCGGGGCCAACGTCCTGACTTTC.

This clonotype was observed many times. The gene calls are TRBV30 and TRBJ1-1; D gene unclear. The CDR3 totals 13 residues. Germline values: CDR1 GTSNPN, CDR2 SVGIG (reference sequence). V lost 4 bases to trimming and J lost 0 bases, with 9 bases between them. DNA of the CDR3: TGTGCCTGGACACGCGATTTGAACACTGAAGCTTTCTTT. This encodes CAWTRDLNTEAFF.

The sample holds many counts of this clonotype. The chain employs TRBV7-2 and TRBJ2-1; 9 nucleotides match TRBD2. The germline V gene has CDR1 SGHTA and CDR2 FQGNSA. This CDR3 has 16 amino acids. V dropped 4 bases and J dropped 6; count of bases not matched to a gene: 10. CDR3 sequence reads: CASSSRGSGRFNEQFF. CDR3 nucleotide sequence: TGTGCCAGCAGCTCGAGGGGAAGCGGGAGGTTCAATGAGCAGTTCTTC.

On this clonotype itself: One base away lies a much larger clone, so this may be a sequencing read error. This chain joins TRBV5-1 and TRBJ2-7; tentatively, D is TRBD1 (6 bases). The germline gives CDR1 SGHRS, CDR2 YFSETQ. This CDR3 spans 13 amino acids. CDR3 sequence: CVSSWGLQGTWYF. CDR3 DNA sequence: TGCGTCAGCAGCTGGGGGCTACAGGGAACTTGGTACTTC.